This TCR beta chain was retrieved from a study of blood T cell repertoires in COVID-19. Study-level background: Samples taken during acute and convalescent COVID-19 were collected in the United States, Italy and Spain. PBMCs, B-cell-depleted T cells, or T cells provided the cDNA or gDNA that made up the material.

The CDR3 is 14 amino acids. Germline CDR1 reads LNHDA; CDR2 reads SQIVND (reference sequence). After removal of 2 bases from V and 4 bases from J, the junction contained 4 bases not matched to a gene. The repertoire was sequenced with immunoSEQ multiplex PCR; TCRdb's copy has only in-frame clones and lacks some. This sample has roughly 200,000 clones, with roughly 90% found just once. The rearrangement links TRBV19 to TRBJ1-2; the match to TRBD1 covers 7 bases. The clonotype comes from a man between 18 and 35 years old with acute COVID-19. The sequenced sample consisted of PBMCs or T cells enriched from blood (not recorded which). In nucleotides, the CDR3 is TGTGCCAGTAGTATAAAGAGGGACAGCTATGGCTACACCTTC. Translating gives CASSIKRDSYGYTF. The whole variable domain, remainder taken from reference TRBV19 and TRBJ1-2, is DGGITQSPKYLFRKEGQNVTLSCEQNLNHDAMYWYRQDPGQGLRLIYYSQIVNDFQKGDIAEGYSVSREKKESFPLTVTSAQKNPTAFYLCASSIKRDSYGYTFGSGTRLTVV.